These 27 T cell receptor beta chains share one sample of origin, sequenced in a study of tumour-infiltrating T cells in Burkitt lymphoma. This table comes from immunoSEQ multiplex PCR, and its TCRdb copy is limited to in-frame clones, with some not included. Of about 600 clones in the sample, 70% to 90% were seen once. The sample taken for sequencing was tumor tissue. Receptors originate from a human donor with diffuse large B-cell lymphoma.

The chain has TRBV5-4 and TRBJ2-3; either TRBD1 or TRBD2 may supply D (5 bases each). In germline, CDR1 is SGHNT, CDR2 YYREEE (reference sequence). Trimming took 0 bases from V and 3 from J, leaving 8 bases between them. CDR3 size: 14 residues. As DNA, the CDR3 is TGTGCCAGCAGCTTGGCGGGGCGAACAGATACGCAGTATTTT. Translating gives CASSLAGRTDTQYF.

V usage is TRBV9 and J usage is TRBJ2-2; 8 bases align to TRBD2. V lost 2 bases and J lost 4; bases outside the gene matches: 4. Per the germline V gene, CDR1 is SGDLS and CDR2 is YYNGEE. The CDR3 has 15 amino acids. Written as DNA, the CDR3 is TGTGCCAGCAGCGTCGGGGGGGATTCCACCGGGGAGCTGTTTTTT. Protein product: CASSVGGDSTGELFF.

The chain is built from TRBV30 and TRBJ2-5, with 8 bases fitting TRBD2. The ends lost 1 base at V and 2 bases at J; junction bases unmatched: 6. CDR3 length: 15 residues. In germline, CDR1 is GTSNPN, CDR2 SVGIG (reference sequence). For the CDR3, the DNA is TGTGCCTGGAGTGAAAAGGGACTAGTGCAAGAGACCCAGTACTTC. This gives the protein CAWSEKGLVQETQYF.

The V gene is TRBV5-1, the J gene TRBJ1-1, with D hard to call. This CDR3 spans 13 amino acids. Trimming removed 0 bases at V and 0 bases at J, with 3 bases between. Germline-derived CDR1 and CDR2 are SGHRS and YFSETQ. The chain's CDR3 is CASSLDMNTEAFF. CDR3 in DNA: TGCGCCAGCAGCTTGGATATGAACACTGAAGCTTTCTTT.

The rearrangement uses TRBV27 and TRBJ1-2, with 8 bases matching TRBD1. This CDR3 is 13 amino acids long. CDR1 MNHEY and CDR2 SMNVEV come from the germline V gene (reference sequence). J was trimmed by 4 bases and V by 5 bases; bases with no gene match: 3. The CDR3 is CASSLGQGYGYTF. CDR3 bases: TGTGCCAGCAGTCTCGGACAGGGCTATGGCTACACCTTC.

The chain employs TRBV4-1 and TRBJ1-4, with D tentatively TRBD1 (6 bases). The germline gives CDR1 MGHRA, CDR2 YSYEKL. The CDR3 has 16 residues. Trimming stripped 0 bases from V and 4 bases from J, with 12 bases between. In DNA form, the CDR3 reads TGCGCCAGCAGCCAAGATCAGCCAGGGGTTAATGAAAAACTGTTTTTT. Encoded protein: CASSQDQPGVNEKLFF.

V and J are TRBV13 and TRBJ2-7; D remains ambiguous. Germline-derived CDR1 and CDR2 are PRHDT and FYEKMQ (reference sequence). The V end lost 5 bases, the J end lost 2 bases, and 10 bases lay between the germline ends. This CDR3 is built from 13 residues. This CDR3 is CASSPRAPYEQYF. CDR3 sequence (DNA): TGTGCCAGCAGCCCCCGGGCTCCCTACGAGCAGTACTTC.

This rearrangement joins TRBV2 to TRBJ1-1, with a possible D match to TRBD1 (6 bases). Trimming pared 5 bases from V and 4 bases from J, leaving 17 bases between. CDR1 and CDR2 from the germline V gene are SNHLY and FYNNEI. The CDR3 has 15 amino acids. The CDR3 reads CASSYRRGAGTEAFF. The CDR3 region has the DNA TGTGCCAGCAGTTATCGGAGGGGGGCCGGCACTGAAGCTTTCTTT. Supplemented by reference TRBV2 and TRBJ1-1, the full variable domain reads EPEVTQTPSHQVTQMGQEVILRCVPISNHLYFYWYRQILGQKVEFLVSFYNNEISEKSEIFDDQFSVERPDGSNFTLKIRSTKLEDSAMYFCASSYRRGAGTEAFFGQGTRLTVV.

V gene TRBV7-3 combines with J gene TRBJ2-5; D not resolved. CDR3 length: 13 amino acids. Germline V lookup: CDR1 SGHTA, CDR2 FQGTGA. The germline V and J ends were trimmed by 5 bases and 2 bases, with 9 bases remaining between them. The CDR3 region has the DNA TGTGCCAGCAGCCTCGGGTGGCAAGAGACCCAGTACTTC. It codes for CASSLGWQETQYF.

The J gene is TRBJ1-1, the V gene TRBV9; the D gene is possibly TRBD1 (5 bases). The CDR3 consists of 13 residues. The germline gives CDR1 SGDLS, CDR2 YYNGEE. Trimming left V 2 bases short and J 4 bases short, with 9 bases between. The CDR3 region has the DNA TGTGCCAGCAGCGTTTCAGGGTTCACTGAAGCTTTCTTT. Protein: CASSVSGFTEAFF.

V gene TRBV10-3 combines with J gene TRBJ1-3; 7 nucleotides agree with TRBD1. V shed 5 bases, J shed 8 bases, and the junction held 6 bases outside the gene matches. This CDR3 has 13 amino acids. CDR1 and CDR2 (germline): ENHRY, SYGVKD. The CDR3 DNA follows: TGTGCCATCAGTCGGGACAGCCTTTACACCATATATTTT. This encodes CAISRDSLYTIYF.

The rearrangement joins TRBV5-1 to TRBJ1-4; tentative D call: TRBD1 (5 bases). CDR3 length: 14 residues. V lost 4 bases and J lost 8, with 15 bases in between. Germline V gene data show CDR1 as SGHRS and CDR2 as YFSETQ. CDR3 DNA: TGCGCCAGCAGCCTCTTGTGGGGCGCGGAAAAACTGTTTTTT. Residues: CASSLLWGAEKLFF.

A note on this clone: Other DNA sequences within the sample encode an identical CDR3. The chain couples TRBV19 to TRBJ2-1; TRBD2 matches 8 bases. Trimming at V came to 5 bases and at J to 7 bases, leaving 7 bases not matched to a gene. This CDR3 is 14 amino acids long. From germline, CDR1 is LNHDA and CDR2 SQIVND (reference sequence). CDR3 loop: CASSRGGGPNEQFF. The CDR3 DNA sequence: TGTGCCAGTAGTCGGGGCGGGGGGCCGAATGAGCAGTTCTTC.

The rearrangement uses TRBV7-9 and TRBJ1-6; D is unresolved. The length of the CDR3 is 14 residues. The V and J ends lost 7 bases and 4 bases respectively, with 11 bases between them. CDR1 is SEHNR, CDR2 FQNEAQ, per germline (reference sequence). The CDR3 sequence is CASNGGDYNSPLHF. CDR3 in DNA: TGTGCCAGCAACGGAGGAGATTATAATTCACCCCTCCACTTT.

Here the CDR3 DNA reads TGTGCCAGTAGTATTGCCTACAATGAGCAGTTCTTC. Encoded protein: CASSIAYNEQFF. This chain links TRBV19 with TRBJ2-1; D not certain. This CDR3 has 12 residues. V was trimmed by 3 bases and J by 2 bases, leaving 2 bases between them. Looked up from germline, CDR1 is LNHDA and CDR2 is SQIVND (reference sequence).

The gene calls are TRBV19 and TRBJ2-3; TRBD1 matches 9 bases. This CDR3 spans 16 amino acids. V lost 3 bases to trimming and J lost 6 bases; unmatched junction nucleotides: 10. Germline loops: CDR1 LNHDA, CDR2 SQIVND (reference sequence). The CDR3 loop is CASSIGQGNWWDTQYF. In nucleotides, the CDR3 is TGTGCCAGTAGTATTGGACAGGGGAATTGGTGGGATACGCAGTATTTT.

The J gene is TRBJ1-4, the V gene TRBV25-1; D ambiguous. The CDR3 extends over 14 amino acids. Germline V CDR1 and CDR2: MGHDK, SYGVNS. The V gene lost 4 bases and the J gene lost 8 bases, with 14 bases spanning the gap. CDR3 nucleotide sequence: TGTGCCAGCAGTGGACGGGTGGGGTGGGAAAAACTGTTTTTT. Translated, it gives CASSGRVGWEKLFF.

The table lists this clone with a count of one. The V call is TRBV15, the J call TRBJ1-3; 10 bases line up with TRBD1. Germline-derived CDR1 and CDR2 are LNHNV and YYDKDF (reference sequence). V shed 8 bases and J 1 base; nucleotides not matched to a gene: 5. CDR3 length equals 15 residues. CDR3 DNA: TGTGCCACCGAGACAGGGGGCAGGTCTGGAAACACCATATATTTT. Its protein product is CATETGGRSGNTIYF. Based on the CDR3 plus reference TRBV15 and TRBJ1-3, the full variable domain is DAMVIQNPRYQVTQFGKPVTLSCSQTLNHNVMYWYQQKSSQAPKLLFHYYDKDFNNEADTPDNFQSRRPNTSFCFLDIRSPGLGDTAMYLCATETGGRSGNTIYFGEGSWLTVV.

The genes are TRBV7-9 and TRBJ2-5, with 9 bases lining up with TRBD2. This CDR3 has 15 residues. Germline loops: CDR1 SEHNR, CDR2 FQNEAQ (reference sequence). Unmatched junction bases numbered 8, after V lost 4 bases and J lost 5 bases. In DNA form, the CDR3 reads TGTGCCAGCAGCTCCGGGACTAGCCTATGGGAGACCCAGTACTTC. This sequence encodes CASSSGTSLWETQYF.

This clone was seen once. The chain joins TRBV25-1 to TRBJ2-3; D might be TRBD1 or TRBD2, each matching 6 bases. This CDR3 spans 15 amino acids. Trimming shortened V by 5 bases and J by 5 bases, and 17 bases separated the two germline ends. CDR1 is MGHDK and CDR2 is SYGVNS in the germline V gene. The DNA for the CDR3 is TGTGCCAGCAGTCGAATCGGGGGCCAAGTAGATACGCAGTATTTT. Translation: CASSRIGGQVDTQYF.

The chain joins TRBV7-6 to TRBJ1-1; D might be TRBD1 (5 bases). V lost 5 bases and J 1 base, leaving 20 bases between the germline ends. The CDR3 covers 17 residues. Germline CDR1 reads SGHVS; CDR2 reads FNYEAQ. CDR3 loop: CASSPRQKPSSNTEAFF. CDR3 DNA sequence: TGTGCCAGCAGCCCGAGACAGAAACCCTCTTCGAACACTGAAGCTTTCTTT.

This chain connects TRBV30 to TRBJ1-4; no clear D. In germline, CDR1 is GTSNPN, CDR2 SVGIG (reference sequence). This CDR3 spans 13 amino acids. V lost 4 bases and J 12 bases, leaving 18 bases between the germline ends. The CDR3 DNA follows: TGTGCCTGGAACGGGGTCCTTCTTGGGCAACTGTTTTTT. It yields the protein CAWNGVLLGQLFF.

This clone has a single count. CDR3 sequence: CSARQGNTIYF. CDR3 in DNA: TGCAGTGCTAGACAGGGAAACACCATATATTTT. The V gene is TRBV20-1, the J gene TRBJ1-3, with D unclear. V was shortened by 2 bases and J by 4 bases, with 3 bases between the two germline ends. From germline, CDR1 is DFQATT and CDR2 SNEGSKA (reference sequence). This CDR3 spans 11 amino acids.

The rearrangement links TRBV7-9 to TRBJ1-4; 7 bases line up with TRBD1. CDR1 is SEHNR, CDR2 FQNEAQ, per germline (reference sequence). J was trimmed by 0 bases and V by 5 bases; bases with no gene match: 6. The length of the CDR3 is 16 residues. The DNA of the CDR3 is TGTGCCAGCAGCGCGGGGGACAGACCAACTAATGAAAAACTGTTTTTT. Translation: CASSAGDRPTNEKLFF. Combining the CDR3 with reference TRBV7-9 and TRBJ1-4 gives the whole variable domain DTGVSQNPRHKITKRGQNVTFRCDPISEHNRLYWYRQTLGQGPEFLTYFQNEAQLEKSRLLSDRFSAERPKGSFSTLEIQRTEQGDSAMYLCASSAGDRPTNEKLFFGSGTQLSVL.

The rearrangement joins TRBV7-9 to TRBJ1-5, with D tentatively TRBD1 (5 bases). CDR3 length equals 14 residues. CDR1 is SEHNR, CDR2 FQNEAQ, per germline (reference sequence). V was shortened by 3 bases and J by 5 bases, with 11 bases between the two germline ends. The CDR3 reads CASSFGGGDQPQHF. In DNA, the CDR3 is TGTGCCAGCAGCTTTGGGGGGGGAGATCAGCCCCAGCATTTT.

The chain links TRBV30 to TRBJ1-3; D ambiguous. Per the germline V gene, CDR1 is GTSNPN and CDR2 is SVGIG (reference sequence). The V and J ends lost 2 bases and 4 bases respectively, with 9 bases between them. This CDR3 has 13 residues. The CDR3 sequence is CAWSPGIGNTIYF. The CDR3 DNA sequence: TGTGCCTGGAGTCCAGGTATCGGAAACACCATATATTTT. The variable domain in full, with the rest retrieved from reference TRBV30 and TRBJ1-3, is SQTIHQWPATLVQPVGSPLSLECTVEGTSNPNLYWYRQAAGRGLQLLFYSVGIGQISSEVPQNLSASRPQDRQFILSSKKLLLSDSGFYLCAWSPGIGNTIYFGEGSWLTVV.

The chain links TRBV5-8 to TRBJ1-2, with D hard to call. Germline V gene lookup returns CDR1 SGHTS and CDR2 YDEGEE. The length of the CDR3 is 12 residues. V lost 3 bases and J lost 4, with 7 bases in between. The CDR3 DNA reads TGTGCCAGCAGCTCCCTCGGCTATGGCTACACCTTC. Translation: CASSSLGYGYTF.